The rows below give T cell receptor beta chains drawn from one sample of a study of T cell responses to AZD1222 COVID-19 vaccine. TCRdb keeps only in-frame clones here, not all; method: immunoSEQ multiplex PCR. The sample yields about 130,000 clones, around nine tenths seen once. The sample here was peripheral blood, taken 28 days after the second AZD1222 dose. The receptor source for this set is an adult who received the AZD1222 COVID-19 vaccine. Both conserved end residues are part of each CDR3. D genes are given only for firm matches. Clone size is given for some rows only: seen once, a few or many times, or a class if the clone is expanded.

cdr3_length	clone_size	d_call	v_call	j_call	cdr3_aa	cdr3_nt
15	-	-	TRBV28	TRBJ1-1	CASSLGGMRNTEAFF	TGTGCCAGCAGCCTTGGGGGGATGCGTAACACTGAAGCTTTCTTT
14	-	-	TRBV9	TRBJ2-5	CASSVGGELETQYF	TGTGCCAGCAGCGTAGGGGGGGAGTTGGAGACCCAGTACTTC
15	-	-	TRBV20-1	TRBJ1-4	CSASGGRVTNEKLFF	TGCAGTGCTAGTGGTGGAAGGGTTACTAATGAAAAACTGTTTTTT
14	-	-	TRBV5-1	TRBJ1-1	CASSSGPTNTEAFF	TGCGCCAGCAGCTCCGGACCGACGAACACTGAAGCTTTCTTT
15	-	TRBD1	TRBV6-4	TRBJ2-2	CASSSGTGLSGELFF	TGTGCCAGCAGTTCCGGGACAGGGTTGTCCGGGGAGCTGTTTTTT
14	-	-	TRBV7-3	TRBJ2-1	CASSLGTGGGRQFF	TGTGCCAGCAGCCTAGGCACTGGGGGAGGTAGGCAGTTCTTC
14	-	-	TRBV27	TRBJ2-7	CASSPRTFTYEQYF	TGTGCCAGCAGTCCACGGACATTCACCTACGAGCAGTACTTC
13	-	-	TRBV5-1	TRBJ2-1	CASSLIQGDEQFF	TGCGCCAGCAGCTTGATTCAGGGCGATGAGCAGTTCTTC
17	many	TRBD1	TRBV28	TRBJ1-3	CASSFPSQTGGENTIYF	TGTGCCAGCAGTTTCCCCTCCCAGACAGGGGGCGAAAACACCATATATTTT
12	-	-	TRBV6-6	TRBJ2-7	CASSYGVYEQYF	TGTGCCAGCAGTTACGGGGTTTACGAGCAGTACTTC
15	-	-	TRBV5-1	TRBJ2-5	CASSHWGRDQETQYF	TGCGCCAGCAGCCATTGGGGCAGGGACCAAGAGACCCAGTACTTC
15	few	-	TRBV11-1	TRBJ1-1	CASSLMGVVNTEAFF	TGTGCCAGCAGCCTCATGGGCGTGGTGAACACTGAAGCTTTCTTT
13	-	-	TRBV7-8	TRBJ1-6	CASSLALSSPLHF	TGTGCCAGCAGCTTAGCGTTAAGTTCACCCCTCCACTTT
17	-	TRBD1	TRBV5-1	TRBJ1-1	CASSFGTGALMNTEAFF	TGCGCCAGCAGCTTCGGGACAGGGGCTCTCATGAACACTGAAGCTTTCTTT
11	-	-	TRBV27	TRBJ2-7	CASSLPRQQYF	TGTGCCAGCAGTTTACCGCGGCAGCAGTACTTC
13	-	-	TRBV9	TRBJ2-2	CASSVVDTGELFF	TGTGCCAGCAGCGTAGTGGACACCGGGGAGCTGTTTTTT
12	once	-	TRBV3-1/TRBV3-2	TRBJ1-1	CASSGGGTEAFF	TGTGCCAGCAGCGGGGGGGGCACTGAAGCTTTCTTT
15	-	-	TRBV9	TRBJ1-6	CASSVAGGGGSPLHF	TGTGCCAGCAGCGTAGCGGGGGGCGGGGGGTCACCCCTCCACTTT
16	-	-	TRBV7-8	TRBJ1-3	CASSLGVQVSGNTIYF	TGTGCCAGCAGCTTAGGAGTACAGGTCTCTGGAAACACCATATATTTT
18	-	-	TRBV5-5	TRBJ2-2	CASSLQGATALNTGELFF	TGTGCCAGCAGCCTACAGGGCGCTACCGCCTTAAACACCGGGGAGCTGTTTTTT
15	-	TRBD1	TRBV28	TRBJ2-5	CASSLAGTARETQYF	TGTGCCAGCAGTTTGGCCGGGACAGCCCGGGAGACCCAGTACTTC
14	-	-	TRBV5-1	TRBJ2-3	CASSLDRVTDTQYF	TGCGCCAGCAGCTTGGACAGGGTGACAGATACGCAGTATTTT
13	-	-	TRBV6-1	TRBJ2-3	CASSERSTDTQYF	TGTGCCAGCAGTGAACGGAGCACAGATACGCAGTATTTT
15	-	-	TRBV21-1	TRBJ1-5	CASSKGRQGVQPQHF	TGTGCCAGCAGCAAAGGGAGACAGGGAGTACAGCCCCAGCATTTT
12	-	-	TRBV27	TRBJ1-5	CASNGRPSPQHF	TGTGCCAGCAACGGCAGACCATCGCCCCAGCATTTT
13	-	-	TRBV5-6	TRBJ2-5	CASSLTPSETQYF	TGTGCCAGCAGCTTGACCCCATCGGAGACCCAGTACTTC
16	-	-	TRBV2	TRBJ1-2	CASSVGSRGSNYGYTF	TGTGCCAGCAGTGTAGGAAGTAGGGGCAGTAACTATGGCTACACCTTC
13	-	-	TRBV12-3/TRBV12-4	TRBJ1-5	CASSAQLYQPQHF	TGTGCCAGCAGTGCACAGTTATATCAGCCCCAGCATTTT
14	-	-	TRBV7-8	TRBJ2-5	CASSLAPGWETQYF	TGTGCCAGCAGCTTAGCCCCCGGGTGGGAGACCCAGTACTTC
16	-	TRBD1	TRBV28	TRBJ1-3	CASSSGGGRSRNTIYF	TGTGCCAGCAGCTCCGGAGGGGGCCGATCTAGAAACACCATATATTTT
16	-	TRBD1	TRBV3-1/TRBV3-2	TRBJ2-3	CASSRWTGEDTDTQYF	TGTGCCAGCAGCCGCTGGACAGGGGAGGACACAGATACGCAGTATTTT
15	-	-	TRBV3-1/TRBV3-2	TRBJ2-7	CASSQERNPFYEQYF	TGTGCCAGCAGCCAAGAAAGAAATCCCTTCTACGAGCAGTACTTC
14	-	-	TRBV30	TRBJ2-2	CAWSVGSGPGELFF	TGTGCCTGGAGTGTTGGTAGCGGCCCCGGGGAGCTGTTTTTT
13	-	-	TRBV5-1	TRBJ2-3	CASSLGGTDTQYF	TGCGCCAGCAGCTTGGGAGGCACAGATACGCAGTATTTT
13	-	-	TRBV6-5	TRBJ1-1	CASSRNKNTEAFF	TGTGCCAGCAGTAGAAACAAGAACACTGAAGCTTTCTTT
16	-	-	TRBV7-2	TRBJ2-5	CASSSLGRGSGETQYF	TGTGCCAGCAGCTCCTTAGGTCGGGGATCGGGAGAGACCCAGTACTTC
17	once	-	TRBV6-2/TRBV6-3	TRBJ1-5	CASSYIPASVSNQPQHF	TGTGCCAGCAGTTACATCCCGGCGTCCGTTAGCAATCAGCCCCAGCATTTT
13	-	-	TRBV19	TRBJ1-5	CASSIAGYQPQHF	TGTGCCAGTAGTATCGCTGGGTATCAGCCCCAGCATTTT
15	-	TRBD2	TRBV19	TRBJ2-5	CASGQVGGPGETQYF	TGTGCCAGTGGCCAGGTGGGAGGGCCGGGGGAGACCCAGTACTTC
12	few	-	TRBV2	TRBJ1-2	CASSAGFYGYTF	TGTGCCAGCAGTGCGGGATTCTATGGCTACACCTTC
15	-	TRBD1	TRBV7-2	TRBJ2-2	CASSAGTGGTGELFF	TGTGCCAGCAGCGCCGGGACAGGGGGGACCGGGGAGCTGTTTTTT
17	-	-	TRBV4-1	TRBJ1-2	CASSQDEGKRGNYGYTF	TGCGCCAGCAGCCAAGATGAGGGGAAAAGGGGTAACTATGGCTACACCTTC
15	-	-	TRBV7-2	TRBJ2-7	CASSPRDTLSYEQYF	TGTGCCAGCAGCCCTCGGGACACCCTCTCCTACGAGCAGTACTTC
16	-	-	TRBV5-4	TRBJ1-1	CASSLAYGTLNTEAFF	TGTGCCAGCAGCTTGGCTTATGGGACCTTGAACACTGAAGCTTTCTTT
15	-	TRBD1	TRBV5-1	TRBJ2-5	CASSLSAGGDETQYF	TGCGCCAGCAGCTTGAGTGCAGGGGGCGACGAGACCCAGTACTTC
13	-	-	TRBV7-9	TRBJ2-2	CASSPVGVGELFF	TGTGCCAGCAGCCCCGTGGGGGTCGGGGAGCTGTTTTTT
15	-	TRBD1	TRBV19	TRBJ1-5	CASSGTVTSNQPQHF	TGTGCCAGTAGCGGGACAGTAACAAGCAATCAGCCCCAGCATTTT